Listed below are T cell receptor beta chains from one sample, sequenced in a study of Ad26.COV2.S vaccination and SARS-CoV-2 variants. Data came from immunoSEQ multiplex PCR; TCRdb stores just in-frame clones and leaves some out. The sample consists of approximately 460,000 clones, approximately 90% of them appearing once. Specimen: peripheral blood, collected in a trial of Ad26.COV2.S vaccine versus placebo. Receptors originate from a person between 18 and 65 years old who received the Ad26.COV2.S COVID-19 vaccine or a placebo. The CDR3 runs from the conserved cysteine through the conserved F or W. D genes are given only for firm matches.

TRBV9,TRBJ1-3,.,TGTGCCAGCAGCTCAGGAGGGATCTCTGAAAACACCATATATTTT,CASSSGGISENTIYF
TRBV25-1,TRBJ2-7,.,TGTGCCAGCAGTGGGTCTAGATACGAGCAGTACTTC,CASSGSRYEQYF
TRBV7-9,TRBJ2-7,.,TGTGCCAGCAGCTTAGCGGGGGCTTACGAGCAGTACTTC,CASSLAGAYEQYF
TRBV14,TRBJ2-1,.,TGTGCCAGCAGCCAAGGAATTGGGGGCCCGTACAATGACGAGCAGTTCTTC,CASSQGIGGPYNDEQFF
TRBV5-8,TRBJ2-3,.,TGTGCCAGCAGAACCAACCCCGGGACCACCCCCACAGATACGCAGTATTTT,CASRTNPGTTPTDTQYF
TRBV7-3,TRBJ1-1,.,TGTGCCAGCAGCCCCAGCGGGGAAACCGAAGCTTTCTTT,CASSPSGETEAFF
TRBV7-9,TRBJ2-1,.,TGTGCCAGCAGCTTAACCAGGAGCAATGAGCAGTTCTTC,CASSLTRSNEQFF
TRBV5-5,TRBJ1-2,.,TGTGCCAGCAGAGGGGCCCCCCGACAGGCTAACTATGGCTACACCTTC,CASRGAPRQANYGYTF
TRBV19,TRBJ2-7,TRBD1,TGTGCCAGACTCGCGGGACAGGGGGAAGAGCAGTACTTC,CARLAGQGEEQYF
TRBV5-5,TRBJ2-5,.,TGTGCCAGCAGTCCACACCGGGACCCCTACCCCCAAGAGACCCAGTACTTC,CASSPHRDPYPQETQYF
TRBV28,TRBJ1-1,.,TGTGCCAGCAGGTGGGGGAATACTGAAGCTTTCTTT,CASRWGNTEAFF
TRBV2,TRBJ2-7,TRBD1,TGTGCCAGCACAAAACAAGGGACAGGGGACGAGCAGTACTTC,CASTKQGTGDEQYF
TRBV11-2,TRBJ1-6,TRBD1,TGTGCCAGCAGCTTAGTGGGACAGGGCATTCATTCACCCCTCCACTTT,CASSLVGQGIHSPLHF
TRBV9,TRBJ2-5,.,TGTGCCAGCAGCCCCGCCCTAGCCGGGGAGACCCAGTACTTC,CASSPALAGETQYF
TRBV11-3,TRBJ2-1,.,TGTGCCAGCAGCTTAGCCGGGACAGAGCAGTTCTTC,CASSLAGTEQFF
TRBV6-6,TRBJ1-1,TRBD1,TGTGCCAGCAGTTTACGTATACAGGGGGCCCCTGAAGCTTTCTTT,CASSLRIQGAPEAFF
TRBV7-2,TRBJ1-2,TRBD1,TGTGCCAGCAGCATCGACCGTCACAGGGGGCTAGGTGGCTACACCTTC,CASSIDRHRGLGGYTF
TRBV29-1,TRBJ2-2,.,TGCAGCGTTGACGGGGCGACCACCGGGGAGCTGTTTTTT,CSVDGATTGELFF
TRBV7-3,TRBJ1-1,.,TGTGCCAGCAGCTTAGTGAGGAACACTGAAGCTTTCTTT,CASSLVRNTEAFF
TRBV28,TRBJ1-5,TRBD1,TGTGCCAGCCGGGACAGGTATCAGCCCCAGCATTTT,CASRDRYQPQHF
TRBV4-3,TRBJ1-3,.,TGCGCCAGCAGCCAAGAAGTTATTACAGGCGGAAACACCATATATTTT,CASSQEVITGGNTIYF
TRBV2,TRBJ1-4,.,TGTGCCAGCAGTAAGGGTTCTAATGAAAAACTGTTTTTT,CASSKGSNEKLFF
TRBV10-1,TRBJ2-1,TRBD2,TGCGCCAGCTTAAGCCGCGGGGGGGTTCTCGATGAGCAGTTCTTC,CASLSRGGVLDEQFF
TRBV2,TRBJ1-3,.,TGTGCCAGCACCAGCAGGGCTGGAAACACCATATATTTT,CASTSRAGNTIYF
TRBV3-1/TRBV3-2,TRBJ1-1,.,TGTGCCAGCAGCCAACAGTTGAACACTGAAGCTTTCTTT,CASSQQLNTEAFF